Following are 18 T cell receptor beta chains from one sample sequenced in a study of blood T cell repertoires in COVID-19. Clones were sequenced by immunoSEQ multiplex PCR, and TCRdb holds only the in-frame ones, with some missing. The sample lists approximately 200,000 clones, roughly 86% occurring once. Source material: peripheral blood. All receptors come from a young woman with active or convalescent COVID-19.

This chain joins TRBV7-9 and TRBJ2-5; D gene ambiguous. V lost 3 bases and J lost 4, with 3 bases in between. Germline lookup yields CDR1 SEHNR and CDR2 FQNEAQ (reference sequence). The CDR3 totals 11 residues. The CDR3 nucleotides are TGTGCCAGCAGCTTTAGAGAGACCCAGTACTTC. Residues: CASSFRETQYF.

Here the CDR3 DNA reads TGTGCCAGCACAGGTAGCGGGGCCACCGGGGAGACCCAGTACTTC. This gives the protein CASTGSGATGETQYF. The rearrangement joins TRBV6-6 to TRBJ2-5; 8 bases fit TRBD2. This CDR3 has 15 amino acids. From germline, CDR1 is MNHNY and CDR2 SVGAGI (reference sequence). The J segment lost 5 bases and the V segment lost 7 bases, leaving 12 bases of the junction unmatched.

The chain recombines TRBV5-1 with TRBJ2-5; 9 bases are shared with TRBD1. CDR1 and CDR2 from the germline V gene are SGHRS and YFSETQ. Trimming at V came to 3 bases and at J to 5 bases, leaving 5 bases not matched to a gene. The CDR3 spans 14 residues. CDR3 residues: CASSSTGGMETQYF. In nucleotides, the CDR3 is TGCGCCAGCAGCTCCACAGGGGGCATGGAGACCCAGTACTTC.

This clone has only one observation. This sequence joins TRBV5-8 and TRBJ2-1; 7 nucleotides line up with TRBD1. CDR1 is SGHTS and CDR2 is YDEGEE in the germline V gene. V dropped 3 bases and J dropped 9; count of bases not matched to a gene: 9. CDR3 length: 14 residues. The CDR3 nucleotides read TGTGCCAGCAGCTACCGGGACAGCCGTGGTGAGCAGTTCTTC. Protein sequence: CASSYRDSRGEQFF.

The chain uses TRBV5-6 and TRBJ2-1; maybe TRBD2 (6 bases). Germline CDR1 is SGHDT and CDR2 is YYEEEE. The CDR3 length is 15 residues. Trimming removed 6 bases from V and 0 bases from J, with 13 bases in between. The CDR3 sequence: CASTQGGTSYNEQFF. DNA for the CDR3: TGTGCCAGCACACAAGGCGGGACCTCCTACAATGAGCAGTTCTTC.

The J gene is TRBJ2-5, the V gene TRBV20-1; D is perhaps TRBD2 (5 bases). Germline V gives CDR1 DFQATT, CDR2 SNEGSKA (reference sequence). V shed 3 bases and J shed 1 base, with 12 bases lying between them. The length of the CDR3 is 14 residues. CDR3 sequence: CSASLSGFQETQYF. As DNA, the CDR3 is TGCAGTGCTAGTCTTTCGGGATTCCAAGAGACCCAGTACTTC.

The chain couples TRBV3-1 (or the pseudogene TRBV3-2) to TRBJ1-5; D gene uncertain. Germline CDR1 and CDR2: LGHDT and YNNKEL (reference sequence). The CDR3 is 14 residues long. Trimming shortened V by 0 bases and J by 0 bases, and 3 bases separated the two germline ends. CDR3 DNA: TGTGCCAGCAGCCAAGACAGTAGCAATCAGCCCCAGCATTTT. Translating gives CASSQDSSNQPQHF.

This clone is termed medium-sized. The chain couples TRBV5-4 to TRBJ1-2; maybe TRBD1 (5 bases). Between the trimmed V and J ends, which lost 2 bases and 4 bases, there was a span of 24 bases. In germline, CDR1 is SGHNT, CDR2 YYREEE (reference sequence). The CDR3 is made up of 18 amino acids. In nucleotides, the CDR3 is TGTGCCAGCAGCTTTTGGAGTTGGGAGGGGAGTGATATCTATGGCTACACCTTC. It specifies CASSFWSWEGSDIYGYTF.

The chain uses TRBV5-8 and TRBJ2-1; 8 bases line up with TRBD2. Germline CDR1 SGHTS, CDR2 YDEGEE. V gave up 4 bases and J gave up 1 base; unmatched junction bases: 10. The CDR3 loop spans 17 amino acids. In DNA, the CDR3 is TGTGCCAGCAGCCTAAAGGGGCTAGCGGGTTCCTACAATGAGCAGTTCTTC. It is translated as CASSLKGLAGSYNEQFF.

A single count supports this clone. V usage is TRBV24-1 and J usage is TRBJ2-6, with D maybe TRBD1 (6 bases). This CDR3 has 17 amino acids. CDR1 KGHDR and CDR2 SFDVKD come from the germline V gene. The V gene lost 4 bases and the J gene lost 3 bases, with 15 bases spanning the gap. The CDR3 spells CATSDPSGVSGANVLTF. Written as DNA, the CDR3 is TGTGCCACCAGTGACCCCTCAGGGGTGAGTGGGGCCAACGTCCTGACTTTC.

This clone occurred once. V gene TRBV6-2 or TRBV6-3 combines with J gene TRBJ1-1, with 7 bases matching TRBD1. Looked up from germline, CDR1 is MNHEY and CDR2 is SVGEGT. The CDR3 totals 13 residues. V shed 6 bases and J 6 bases; nucleotides not matched to a gene: 7. CDR3 in DNA: TGTGCCAGCAGCCGACAGGGCGTCTCTGAAGCTTTCTTT. Translating it yields CASSRQGVSEAFF.

The chain joins TRBV6-5 to TRBJ2-3; weak D call: TRBD1 (5 bases). CDR3 length: 14 amino acids. In germline, CDR1 is MNHEY, CDR2 SVGAGI. V was pared by 6 bases and J by 2 bases, with 12 bases between. CDR3 residues: CASRQTANTDTQYF. In nucleotides, the CDR3 is TGTGCCAGCAGGCAGACAGCCAACACAGATACGCAGTATTTT.

The chain employs TRBV11-2 and TRBJ2-1; 8 nucleotides align to TRBD2. V was pared by 10 bases and J by 7 bases, with 3 bases of the junction left unmatched. The CDR3 sequence is 11 residues long. CDR1 and CDR2 (germline): SGHAT, FQNNGV. The DNA for the CDR3 is TGTGCCACAGGACTAGCTAATGAGCAGTTCTTC. Translation gives CATGLANEQFF.

The chain employs TRBV6-2 or TRBV6-3 and TRBJ1-1; D not resolved. Germline values: CDR1 MNHEY, CDR2 SVGEGT. This CDR3 contains 16 residues. V was cut by 4 bases and J by 1 base, with 16 bases left in between. CDR3 sequence: CASSSSRWRENTEAFF. CDR3 bases: TGTGCCAGCAGTTCCTCCCGGTGGAGGGAGAACACTGAAGCTTTCTTT.

The chain joins TRBV18 to TRBJ1-1, with TRBD1 matching 8 bases. This CDR3 comprises 14 residues. Germline assignment: CDR1 KGHSH and CDR2 LQKENI. Trimming cost V 6 bases and J 4 bases; bases outside gene matches: 7. CDR3 protein: CASSLTGGTTEAFF. The CDR3 region has the DNA TGTGCCAGCTCCCTCACAGGGGGAACCACTGAAGCTTTCTTT.

The chain recombines TRBV6-5 with TRBJ1-2; the match to TRBD1 covers 10 bases. With V trimmed by 0 bases and J by 7 bases, 2 bases remained unmatched. CDR3 size: 14 residues. CDR1 is MNHEY and CDR2 is SVGAGI in the germline V gene. The CDR3 loop is CASSYSDRGPGYTF. As DNA, the CDR3 is TGTGCCAGCAGTTACTCCGACAGGGGGCCTGGCTACACCTTC.

The rearrangement uses TRBV3-1 (or the pseudogene TRBV3-2) and TRBJ2-7, with 14 nucleotides matching TRBD2. Per germline, CDR1 LGHDT and CDR2 YNNKEL (reference sequence). V lost 4 bases to trimming and J lost 3 bases; unmatched junction nucleotides: 2. CDR3 length: 15 amino acids. CDR3 DNA sequence: TGTGCCAGCAGCCCCGGGACTAGCGGGGGCTACGAGCAGTACTTC. It is translated as CASSPGTSGGYEQYF.

This chain uses TRBV28 with TRBJ2-7; 11 nucleotides line up with TRBD1. The CDR3 length is 15 residues. CDR1 and CDR2 from the germline V gene are MDHEN and SYDVKM. The junction had 7 bases not matched to a gene; V was cut back by 6 bases and J by 3 bases. DNA for the CDR3: TGTGCCAGCAGCCTACTTGGGACAGGGGGCTACGAGCAGTACTTC. It specifies CASSLLGTGGYEQYF.